This entry concerns a single T cell receptor beta chain. No antigen is known for it. Additional DNA sequences in this sample encode the identical CDR3. As to treatment: 19 received Ad26.COV2.S at low or high dose, single or two shots; 5 received placebo; per-sample allocation not given. Sampling occurred on day 63 after the first vaccine or placebo injection. The individual, an adult aged 18-55 years, was a donor in Boston. The data belong to a study of Ad26.COV2.S vaccination and SARS-CoV-2 variants. Notes on the study in general: Recipients given vaccine exceeded placebo recipients in spike-specific TCR breadth. Comparability of non-spike TCR breadth was observed across vaccine and placebo recipients.

The data were produced by immunoSEQ multiplex PCR, yet TCRdb's version contains in-frame clones alone and is incomplete. The table has hundreds of thousands of clones, approximately 92% seen once; the top ten hold around 2.5%. There are 12 residues in the CDR3. Germline V gene lookup returns CDR1 LGHNA and CDR2 YNFKEQ. Between the trimmed V and J ends, which lost 2 bases and 4 bases, there was a span of 6 bases. This chain connects TRBV4-2 to TRBJ2-7; the D gene is possibly TRBD2 (5 bases). This sequence originates from a person aged 18-60 years who received the Ad26.COV2.S COVID-19 vaccine or a placebo. The sample in question was peripheral blood, obtained in a trial of Ad26.COV2.S vaccine versus placebo. The CDR3: CASSQRGYEQYF. DNA for the CDR3: TGTGCCAGCAGCCAACGAGGGTACGAGCAGTACTTC.